This TCR beta chain was captured by sequencing in a study of cytomegalovirus exposure and HLA in healthy donors. Broader study findings: In a later analysis, productive TCRs from donors in an Asian-associated ancestry cluster reportedly carried fewer N-insertions than the cohort mean.

Use of 60 Vbeta and 13 Jbeta primers characterized the PCR. Assay: immunoSEQ multiplex PCR; the TCRdb copy retains only in-frame clones and omits some. The repertoire consists of 120,000 or so clones, with around three quarters occurring once and the leading ten covering roughly 2%. The CDR3 contains 16 residues. The V and J ends lost 3 bases and 4 bases, in that order; junction bases with no gene match: 9. The germline V gene has CDR1 LGHNT and CDR2 FRNRAP. Comments on this clone: The target antigen is unknown.

This chain uses TRBV12-5 with TRBJ2-1; 7 bases are a match to TRBD2. Sample: PBMCs. This TCR came from a man aged 18 to 30 in good health and CMV-seronegative. CDR3 bases: TGTGCTAGTGGTTTTAACATGCGGGAGAGGTACAATGAGCAGTTCTTC. Protein product: CASGFNMRERYNEQFF.